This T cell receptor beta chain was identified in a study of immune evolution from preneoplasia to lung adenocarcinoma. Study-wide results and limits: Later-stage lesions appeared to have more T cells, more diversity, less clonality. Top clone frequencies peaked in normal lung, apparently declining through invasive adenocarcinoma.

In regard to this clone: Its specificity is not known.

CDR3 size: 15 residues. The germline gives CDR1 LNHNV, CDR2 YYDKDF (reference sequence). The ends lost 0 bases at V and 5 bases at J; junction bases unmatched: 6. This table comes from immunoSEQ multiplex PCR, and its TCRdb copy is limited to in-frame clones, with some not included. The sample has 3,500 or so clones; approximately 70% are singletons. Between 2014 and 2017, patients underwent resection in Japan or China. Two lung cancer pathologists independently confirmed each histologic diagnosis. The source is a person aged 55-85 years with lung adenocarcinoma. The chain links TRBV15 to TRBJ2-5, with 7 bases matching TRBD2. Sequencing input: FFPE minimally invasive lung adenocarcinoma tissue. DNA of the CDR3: TGTGCCACCAGCAGAGACGGGACTACGGCGGAGACCCAGTACTTC. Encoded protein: CATSRDGTTAETQYF.